This is a list of T cell receptor beta chains from one sample in a study of blood T cell repertoires in COVID-19. Sequencing used immunoSEQ multiplex PCR; TCRdb keeps in-frame clones, though not all of them. The sample yields 200,000 to 250,000 clones, 65% to 85% seen once. Specimen: peripheral blood. The receptors here all came from a human donor in a cohort sampled during active COVID-19. Both conserved end residues are part of each CDR3. Fields, in order: J gene, D gene, V gene, clone size, CDR3 protein, CDR3 DNA. A D gene is named only where the DNA matches it firmly. Expanded clones get a size class; other rows say once, few or many, or leave the size out.

>TRBJ2-1|TRBD2|TRBV4-1|few
CASTWGGSGGNEQFF
TGCGCCAGCACCTGGGGCGGGAGTGGGGGCAATGAGCAGTTCTTC
>TRBJ2-7|TRBD2|TRBV7-9|many
CASSSGLAGVVSYEQYF
TGTGCCAGCAGCTCGGGACTAGCGGGAGTAGTAAGCTACGAGCAGTACTTC
>TRBJ1-5|.|TRBV19|.
CASSHRSYSNQPQHF
TGTGCCAGTAGTCACCGGTCATATAGCAATCAGCCCCAGCATTTT
>TRBJ2-1|.|TRBV6-6|.
CASSYSFLNNEQFF
TGTGCCAGCAGTTACTCGTTTCTAAACAATGAGCAGTTCTTC
>TRBJ2-1|.|TRBV3-1/TRBV3-2|.
CASSQELGQGESEQFF
TGTGCCAGCAGCCAAGAATTAGGCCAGGGCGAAAGTGAGCAGTTCTTC
>TRBJ2-1|.|TRBV18|.
CASSPPRGTGEQFF
TGTGCCAGCTCACCGCCCCGGGGGACGGGTGAGCAGTTCTTC
>TRBJ2-4|TRBD2|TRBV3-1/TRBV3-2|.
CASGLAGGKNIQYF
TGTGCCAGTGGACTAGCGGGAGGCAAAAACATTCAGTACTTC
>TRBJ2-5|.|TRBV4-3|few
CASSQVAGRETQYF
TGCGCCAGCAGCCAAGTGGCAGGCCGAGAGACCCAGTACTTC
>TRBJ1-1|.|TRBV7-8|.
CASSFLWGAGERYFEAFF
TGTGCCAGCAGCTTCCTTTGGGGAGCAGGGGAGCGATATTTTGAAGCTTTCTTT
>TRBJ1-5|.|TRBV7-8|once
CASSPSGGKPNQPQHF
TGTGCCAGCAGCCCTTCCGGGGGGAAACCCAATCAGCCCCAGCATTTT
>TRBJ1-3|.|TRBV6-2/TRBV6-3|.
CASSTGHLGNTIYF
TGTGCCAGCAGCACCGGACACCTTGGAAACACCATATATTTT
>TRBJ2-1|TRBD2|TRBV9|.
CASSVGASGNEQFF
TGTGCCAGCAGCGTAGGGGCTAGCGGCAATGAGCAGTTCTTC
>TRBJ2-5|.|TRBV28|once
CASSFPRETQYF
TGTGCCAGCAGTTTTCCCCGAGAGACCCAGTACTTC
>TRBJ2-2|TRBD2|TRBV7-9|once
CASSSSGSTGELFF
TGTGCCAGCAGCTCTAGCGGGAGCACCGGGGAGCTGTTTTTT
>TRBJ2-3|.|TRBV6-5|.
CASYGRAGSDTQYF
TGTGCCAGCTACGGCAGGGCTGGGTCAGATACGCAGTATTTT
>TRBJ1-1|.|TRBV28|few
CASSPRGGSSDGTEAFF
TGTGCCAGCAGCCCTAGGGGAGGCTCCTCGGACGGGACTGAAGCTTTCTTT
>TRBJ1-1|.|TRBV7-9|few
CVPQTSPYTEAFF
TGCGTGCCCCAGACATCACCCTACACTGAAGCTTTCTTT
>TRBJ2-3|TRBD1|TRBV2|.
CASPRQGALDTQYF
TGTGCCAGTCCGAGACAGGGGGCATTAGATACGCAGTATTTT
>TRBJ1-1|TRBD1|TRBV6-2/TRBV6-3|.
CASSFRTGLHMNTEAFF
TGTGCCAGCAGTTTTCGGACAGGCCTCCACATGAACACTGAAGCTTTCTTT
>TRBJ2-7|.|TRBV28|.
CASSPSVYEQYF
TGTGCCAGCAGTCCGAGTGTTTACGAGCAGTACTTC
>TRBJ1-2|.|TRBV4-3|once
CASSQDWTPSYGYTF
TGCGCCAGCAGCCAAGATTGGACTCCCAGCTATGGCTACACCTTC
>TRBJ2-3|TRBD2|TRBV28|.
CASTLWGIGLAGGHDPDTQYF
TGTGCCAGCACCTTGTGGGGAATTGGACTAGCGGGGGGCCACGACCCAGATACGCAGTATTTT
>TRBJ1-5|TRBD1|TRBV7-8|few
CASSRTGGFGNQPQHF
TGTGCCAGCAGCAGGACAGGGGGCTTCGGCAATCAGCCCCAGCATTTT
>TRBJ1-1|.|TRBV6-6|.
CASTKGLSAEAFF
TGTGCCAGCACCAAAGGACTTAGCGCTGAAGCTTTCTTT
>TRBJ2-7|.|TRBV5-4|.
CASSLARGDGVEQYF
TGTGCCAGCAGCTTGGCCAGGGGGGATGGCGTCGAGCAGTACTTC
>TRBJ1-5|.|TRBV28|many
CASKEGASNQPQHF
TGTGCCAGCAAAGAGGGCGCGAGCAATCAGCCCCAGCATTTT
>TRBJ2-1|TRBD1|TRBV6-1|.
CASSALYRGLSYNEQFF
TGTGCCAGCAGTGCACTCTACAGGGGGCTTTCTTACAATGAGCAGTTCTTC
>TRBJ2-3|TRBD1|TRBV13|.
CASSQDRGMRTQYF
TGTGCCAGCAGCCAGGACAGGGGAATGAGGACGCAGTATTTT
>TRBJ2-2|.|TRBV5-6|.
CASSSLGSGELFF
TGTGCCAGCAGCTCACTAGGAAGCGGGGAGCTGTTTTTT
>TRBJ2-5|.|TRBV5-5|many
CASSFGVMLERETQYF
TGTGCCAGCAGCTTCGGGGTTATGTTGGAAAGGGAGACCCAGTACTTC
>TRBJ2-3|TRBD2|TRBV24-1|.
CATSVTGGPDTQYF
TGTGCCACCAGTGTAACGGGAGGGCCAGATACGCAGTATTTT
>TRBJ1-2|.|TRBV5-1|.
CASGYARDGYTF
TGCGCCAGCGGTTATGCACGGGATGGCTACACCTTC